These T cell receptor beta chains were read from a single sample in a study of prognosis after radiotherapy for stage I lung cancer. MiXCR was run by TCRdb on the multiplex PCR reads, yielding one entry per CDR3 protein. This sample yields about 20,000 distinct CDR3 sequences, of which around two fifths are seen a single time; 30% to 40% belongs to the top ten. Sequenced here: PBMCs, sampled before or after stereotactic body radiation therapy (not recorded which). Receptor source: a donor over 45 with non-small cell lung cancer. The CDR3 runs from the conserved cysteine through the conserved F or W. Fields, in order: J gene, V gene, clone size, D gene, CDR3 protein, CDR3 DNA. D genes are given only for firm matches. Where a row states a size, it is once, few, many or the class of an expanded clone; other rows omit it.

TRBJ1-6	TRBV2	NA	NA	CASSEAGSLRF	TGTGCCAGCAGTGAAGCGGGGTCCCTCCGCTTT
TRBJ2-3	TRBV7-9	many	NA	CASTETTAAAAQYF	TGTGCCAGCACCGAGACCACAGCGGCAGCAGCGCAGTATTTT
TRBJ2-1	TRBV9	many	TRBD2	CASSVGPSGRASQFF	TGTGCCAGCAGCGTAGGACCTAGCGGGAGGGCCTCGCAGTTCTTC
TRBJ2-1	TRBV5-1	NA	NA	CASSLGDMFGYNEQFF	TGCGCCAGCAGCTTGGGGGATATGTTTGGATACAATGAGCAGTTCTTC
TRBJ2-3	TRBV6-1	NA	NA	CATSPYSRTDTQYF	TGTGCCACCTCTCCCTACAGCCGCACAGATACGCAGTATTTT
TRBJ2-7	TRBV7-2	NA	TRBD1	CASSLDRGEQYF	TGTGCCAGCAGCTTAGACAGGGGCGAGCAGTACTTC
TRBJ2-2	TRBV7-2	NA	NA	CASSLFIANTGELFF	TGTGCCAGCAGCCTTTTTATCGCGAACACCGGGGAGCTGTTTTTT
TRBJ1-5	TRBV6-2/TRBV6-3	NA	TRBD1	CARAPVRGGGQPQHF	TGTGCCAGAGCCCCCGTTAGAGGGGGCGGTCAGCCACAGCATTTT
TRBJ2-6	TRBV28	NA	NA	CASTRGRGTGANVLTF	TGTGCCAGCACCCGCGGCCGAGGAACTGGGGCCAACGTCCTGACTTTC
TRBJ2-1	TRBV28	many	NA	CASSTIPSSGTTLNEQFF	TGTGCCAGCAGTACAATCCCCTCCTCCGGGACGACGCTAAATGAGCAGTTCTTC
TRBJ2-5	TRBV6-5	many	NA	CASSYRGGTQYF	TGTGCCAGCAGTTACAGAGGGGGAACCCAGTACTTC
TRBJ2-7	TRBV19	many	NA	CARRGVDRLGSYEQYF	TGTGCCAGAAGGGGCGTAGACAGGCTCGGCTCCTACGAGCAGTACTTC
TRBJ1-4	TRBV4-1	many	NA	CASSQPLQGMGKLFF	TGCGCCAGCAGCCAACCCTTGCAGGGGATGGGAAAACTGTTTTTT
TRBJ2-7	TRBV6-1	few	NA	CASRSISSAYERYF	TGTGCCAGCAGATCCATATCGTCTGCCTACGAGCGGTACTTC
TRBJ2-3	TRBV10-2	many	NA	CASSDVRTDTQYF	TGCGCCAGCAGTGATGTCAGAACAGATACGCAGTATTTT
TRBJ2-3	TRBV12-5	NA	NA	CAGGSGRVTDTQYF	TGTGCTGGTGGATCCGGACGGGTCACAGATACACAGTATTTT
TRBJ2-7	TRBV5-1	NA	TRBD2	CASSPGLAGPGLEQYF	TGCGCCAGCAGCCCGGGACTAGCGGGGCCGGGGTTGGAGCAGTACTTC
TRBJ1-3	TRBV19	many	NA	CASSIGFGNTIYF	TGTGCCAGTAGTATCGGATTTGGAAACACCATATATTTT
TRBJ2-1	TRBV15	many	TRBD2	CATSRLAGVYNEQFF	TGTGCCACCAGCAGATTAGCGGGAGTGTACAATGAGCAGTTCTTC
TRBJ2-1	TRBV12-3/TRBV12-4	NA	NA	CASSLSHEQFF	TGTGCCAGCAGCCTTAGCCATGAGCAGTTCTTC
TRBJ2-3	TRBV20-1	NA	NA	CSARSQAISTDTQYF	TGCAGTGCTAGATCGCAAGCAATAAGCACAGATACGCAGTATTTT
TRBJ1-1	TRBV12-3/TRBV12-4	many	TRBD1	CASRPRQGSAEAFF	TGTGCCAGCAGACCTCGACAGGGGAGTGCTGAAGCTTTCTTT
TRBJ2-1	TRBV2	NA	NA	CASSASYNEQFF	TGTGCCAGCAGCGCTTCCTACAATGAGCAGTTCTTC
TRBJ2-7	TRBV6-6	NA	NA	CDSSYSAWNYFREQYF	TGTGACAGCAGTTACTCGGCCTGGAACTACTTTCGGGAGCAGTACTTC
TRBJ2-7	TRBV18	many	NA	CASSPLPTLVEQYF	TGTGCCAGCTCACCACTCCCTACCTTGGTCGAGCAGTACTTC
TRBJ1-3	TRBV19	NA	NA	CAISYVYTIYF	TGTGCCATCTCCTACGTCTACACCATATATTTT
TRBJ2-4	TRBV19	many	TRBD2	CASSPIGVAGGHVWKNIQYF	TGTGCCAGTAGCCCGATCGGGGTTGCGGGGGGGCACGTGTGGAAAAACATTCAGTACTTC